These 17 T cell receptor beta chains originate from one sample sequenced in a study of neurological immune-mediated disorders. Each CDR3 protein gets one entry after TCRdb re-called the 5' RACE reads with MiXCR. Of about 62,000 distinct CDR3 sequences listed, under 5.5% were seen once; the top ten hold approximately 3.5%. Sequences were obtained from PBMCs. Receptors were obtained from a woman between 50 and 59 years old with multiple sclerosis.

Ten or more counts support this clonotype. The rearrangement uses TRBV15 and TRBJ2-2; D is uncertain. Germline lookup yields CDR1 LNHNV and CDR2 YYDKDF (reference sequence). This CDR3 is 14 amino acids long. Trimming removed 3 bases from V and 3 bases from J, with 8 bases in between. CDR3 in amino acids: CATSSFRDTGELFF. The CDR3 DNA reads as TGTGCCACCAGCAGCTTCAGAGACACCGGGGAGCTGTTTTTT.

The sample holds many counts of this clonotype. This chain joins TRBV7-2 and TRBJ2-1, with D tentatively TRBD1 or TRBD2 (5 bases each). The CDR3 totals 15 residues. Per the germline V gene, CDR1 is SGHTA and CDR2 is FQGNSA. Trimming removed 0 bases from V and 2 bases from J, with 8 bases in between. CDR3 loop: CASSLAVGAYNEQFF. In DNA form, the CDR3 reads TGTGCCAGCAGCTTAGCAGTGGGGGCCTACAATGAGCAGTTCTTC.

This clonotype was counted at least ten times. The rearrangement uses TRBV28 and TRBJ2-7; the match to TRBD2 covers 12 bases. CDR3 length: 16 amino acids. The V segment lost 4 bases and the J segment 3 bases; nucleotides outside the gene matches: 7. Germline V CDR1 and CDR2: MDHEN, SYDVKM. The CDR3 bases are TGTGCCAGCAGTTCGCCTGGACTAGCGGGGAGCTACGAGCAGTACTTC. It translates to CASSSPGLAGSYEQYF.

This clonotype was counted ten times or more. The CDR3 spells CASSLRVISYNEQFF. The DNA for the CDR3 is TGTGCCAGCAGCTTAAGGGTTATCTCCTACAATGAGCAGTTCTTC. The chain has TRBV7-2 and TRBJ2-1; D is unresolved. CDR1 is SGHTA, CDR2 FQGNSA, per germline. The CDR3 contains 15 residues. V lost 2 bases to trimming and J lost 0 bases, with 8 bases between them.

This clonotype showed up many times. The chain carries TRBV29-1 and TRBJ2-7, with 10 bases identical to TRBD1. After removal of 7 bases from V and 4 bases from J, the junction contained 4 bases not matched to a gene. CDR3 length: 12 amino acids. From germline, CDR1 is SQVTM and CDR2 ANQGSEA. The CDR3 bases are TGCAGCGCCGTGGGACAGGGGTACGAGCAGTACGTC. Amino acid sequence: CSAVGQGYEQYV.

Many counts were recorded for this clonotype. This rearrangement joins TRBV6-2 or TRBV6-3 to TRBJ2-1; D possibly corresponds to TRBD2 (6 bases). The V gene's germline CDR1 is MNHEY and CDR2 SVGEGT. The CDR3 covers 17 residues. The V gene lost 5 bases and the J gene lost 4 bases, with 21 bases spanning the gap. The CDR3 DNA is TGTGCCAGCAGTGGCCAAAGTTTGGCGGGGCCTTACAATGAGCAGTTCTTC. Amino acid sequence: CASSGQSLAGPYNEQFF.

This clonotype has a count of ten or more. The chain employs TRBV6-2 or TRBV6-3 and TRBJ2-7; the match to TRBD1 covers 8 bases. The length of the CDR3 is 13 residues. The germline CDR1 and CDR2 sequences are MNHEY and SVGEGT. With 10 bases clipped from V and 5 bases from J, the junction kept 10 bases outside the gene matches. The DNA of the CDR3 is TGTGCCAACACCGGGACAGGCTTAGACGAGCAGTACGTC. Translating it yields CANTGTGLDEQYV.

This clonotype was picked up many times. This chain connects TRBV12-3 or TRBV12-4 to TRBJ1-1; no firm D call. V lost 2 bases and J lost 6, with 7 bases in between. This CDR3 comprises 12 residues. The chain's CDR3 is CASSLRAAEAFF. The CDR3 nucleotides read TGTGCCAGCAGTTTACGTGCTGCTGAAGCTTTCTTT.

This clonotype was seen many times. The V and J genes are TRBV29-1 and TRBJ2-7; D perhaps matches TRBD1 (5 bases). Germline CDR1 is SQVTM and CDR2 is ANQGSEA. The CDR3 consists of 11 residues. V dropped 4 bases and J dropped 3 bases, with 7 bases sitting between them. In nucleotides, the CDR3 is TGCAGCGTTGGACAGTACTACGAGCAGTACTTC. Its translation is CSVGQYYEQYF.

This clonotype occurred many times. The chain carries TRBV7-9 and TRBJ2-3, with D unresolved. This CDR3 is 16 amino acids long. The V and J ends lost 0 bases and 3 bases respectively, with 13 bases between them. Germline V gives CDR1 SEHNR, CDR2 FQNEAQ (reference sequence). CDR3 coding DNA: TGTGCCAGCAGCTTAGCCCGGGCTAGTGGGACAGATACGCAGTATTTT. It codes for CASSLARASGTDTQYF.

Ten or more counts support this clonotype. The rearrangement links TRBV29-1 to TRBJ1-1; D may be TRBD1 (5 bases). The CDR3 runs 13 residues. The germline gives CDR1 SQVTM, CDR2 ANQGSEA. Trimming left V 4 bases short and J 0 bases short, with 9 bases between. The DNA for the CDR3 is TGCAGCGTTGGGGCAGGGTTGAACACTGAAGCTTTCTTT. Translating gives CSVGAGLNTEAFF.

There are many counts of this clonotype. This chain joins TRBV20-1 and TRBJ2-1; 8 positions agree with TRBD2. The CDR3 has 14 amino acids. Germline CDR1 DFQATT, CDR2 SNEGSKA (reference sequence). Trimming removed 5 bases from V and 7 bases from J; junction bases left unmatched: 10. The CDR3 region is CSAPGTRSWNEQFF. The CDR3 DNA reads as TGCAGTGCTCCCGGGACTAGATCGTGGAATGAGCAGTTCTTC.

This clonotype occurred a few times. V gene TRBV6-1 combines with J gene TRBJ1-1, with a tentative D call TRBD1 (5 bases). The CDR3 loop spans 16 amino acids. Germline loops: CDR1 MNHNS, CDR2 SASEGT. V lost 4 bases and J lost 1, with 16 bases in between. The chain's CDR3 is CASSAPRKGPNTEAFF. The CDR3 bases are TGTGCCAGCAGTGCCCCGAGGAAGGGACCGAACACTGAAGCTTTCTTT.

In its sample, this clonotype was seen many times. The chain combines TRBV12-3 or TRBV12-4 with TRBJ2-3; TRBD1 matches at 9 bases. The CDR3 has 14 amino acids. The junction had 6 bases not matched to a gene; V was cut back by 3 bases and J by 8 bases. The CDR3 bases are TGTGCCAGCAGTTTGTCGGACAGGGGCGGTACGCAGTATTTT. Protein product: CASSLSDRGGTQYF.

Many counts were recorded for this clonotype. The rearrangement links TRBV5-5 to TRBJ2-7; a weak D match, TRBD2 (5 bases). Germline V gene sequence: CDR1 SGHKS, CDR2 YYEKEE (reference sequence). The CDR3 consists of 15 residues. The ends were cut back, 4 bases at V and 4 bases at J, with 18 bases in the middle. For the CDR3, the DNA is TGTGCCAGCAGCATGAGTGTGGCAGAGGGATACGAGCAGTACTTC. The encoded protein is CASSMSVAEGYEQYF.

This clonotype appeared many times. The CDR3 spells CSARDRRLASTDTQYF. Here the CDR3 DNA reads TGCAGTGCTAGAGATCGAAGACTAGCGAGCACAGATACGCAGTATTTT. The chain is built from TRBV20-1 and TRBJ2-3; TRBD2 aligns across 8 bases. The CDR3 sequence is 16 residues long. The J segment lost 0 bases and the V segment lost 0 bases, leaving 5 bases of the junction unmatched. The germline CDR1 and CDR2 sequences are DFQATT and SNEGSKA (reference sequence).

This clonotype was seen at least ten times. The genes are TRBV20-1 and TRBJ2-3; TRBD2 is a possible D gene (7 bases). CDR1 and CDR2 (germline): DFQATT, SNEGSKA (reference sequence). Trimming cost V 6 bases and J 3 bases, with 13 bases left between them. The CDR3 spans 13 residues. The CDR3 bases are TGCAGTGCCCGAGGGGGGGGAACAGATACGCAGTATTTT. This translates into CSARGGGTDTQYF.